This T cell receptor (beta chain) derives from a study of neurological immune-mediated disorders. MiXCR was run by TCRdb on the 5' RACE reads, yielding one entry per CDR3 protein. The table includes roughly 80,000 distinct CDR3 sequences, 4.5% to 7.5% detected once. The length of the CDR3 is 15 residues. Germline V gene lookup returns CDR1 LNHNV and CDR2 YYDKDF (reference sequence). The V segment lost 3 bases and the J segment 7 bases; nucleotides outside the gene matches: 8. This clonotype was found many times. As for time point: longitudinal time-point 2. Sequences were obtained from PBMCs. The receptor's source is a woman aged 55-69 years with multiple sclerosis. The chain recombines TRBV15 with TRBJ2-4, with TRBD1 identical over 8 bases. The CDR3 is CATSSTGGWRNIQYF. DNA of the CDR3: TGTGCCACCAGCAGTACAGGGGGGTGGAGGAACATTCAGTACTTC.